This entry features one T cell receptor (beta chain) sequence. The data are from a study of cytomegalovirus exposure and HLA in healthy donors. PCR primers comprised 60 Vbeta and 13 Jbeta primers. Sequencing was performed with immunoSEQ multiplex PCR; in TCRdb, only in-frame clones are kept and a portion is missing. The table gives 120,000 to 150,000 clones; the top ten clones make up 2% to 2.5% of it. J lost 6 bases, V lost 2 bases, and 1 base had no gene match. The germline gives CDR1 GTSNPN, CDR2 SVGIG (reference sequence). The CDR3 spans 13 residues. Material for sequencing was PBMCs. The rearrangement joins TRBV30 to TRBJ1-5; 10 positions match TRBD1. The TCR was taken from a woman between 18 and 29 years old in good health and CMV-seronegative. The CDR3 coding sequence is TGTGCCTGGAGTTGGACAGGGGGTCAGCCCCAGCATTTT. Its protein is CAWSWTGGQPQHF. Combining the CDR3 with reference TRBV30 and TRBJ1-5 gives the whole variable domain SQTIHQWPATLVQPVGSPLSLECTVEGTSNPNLYWYRQAAGRGLQLLFYSVGIGQISSEVPQNLSASRPQDRQFILSSKKLLLSDSGFYLCAWSWTGGQPQHFGDGTRLSIL.